Shown below are 24 T cell receptor beta chains from a single sample sequenced in a study of T cells expressing NK-cell markers. After re-calling the 5' RACE reads, TCRdb lists one entry per CDR3 protein, DNA absent. Seen in this sample are some 450,000 distinct CDR3 sequences; the ten most common clones hold 6% to 9.5%. The sample comprised blood T cells: a sorted CD56 or NKG2C T cell subset, CD4+ or CD8+ T cells, or bulk PBMC T cells (not recorded which). These receptors were taken from a woman aged 18 to 75 in good health.

This sequence joins TRBV6-2 or TRBV6-3 and TRBJ2-5; TCRdb selects TRBD2, and the lack of DNA leaves this call unchecked. CDR1 and CDR2 (germline): MNHEY, SVGEGT. This CDR3 is 16 amino acids long. Here the CDR3 reads CASTDGGTSGEETQYF.

The chain joins TRBV7-9 to TRBJ2-2. This CDR3 is 16 amino acids long. Germline V gene data show CDR1 as SEHNR and CDR2 as FQNEAQ (reference sequence). CDR3 amino acids: CASSFWRRSYTGELFF.

The V gene is TRBV6-5, the J gene TRBJ2-1. Germline CDR1 and CDR2: MNHEY and SVGAGI. The CDR3 contains 14 residues. This CDR3 reads CASSYSDTTNEQFF.

V and J are TRBV19 and TRBJ2-1; lacking DNA, the TRBD1 call made by TCRdb goes unchecked. Germline CDR1 reads LNHDA; CDR2 reads SQIVND (reference sequence). The CDR3 has 14 residues. CDR3 in amino acids: CASRPGTGVGEQFF.

V and J are TRBV28 and TRBJ1-4; TCRdb's D call, TRBD1, is unchecked because there is no DNA. The length of the CDR3 is 16 residues. CDR1 is MDHEN and CDR2 is SYDVKM in the germline V gene. The CDR3 region is CASSFPPGTGNEKLFF.

The rearrangement joins TRBV20-1 to TRBJ2-5; the D call of TRBD1 rests on TCRdb alone, since no DNA is present to check it. Germline V gene lookup returns CDR1 DFQATT and CDR2 SNEGSKA (reference sequence). The CDR3 contains 14 residues. This CDR3 is CSAREPDKQETQYF.

The rearrangement uses TRBV27 and TRBJ2-7; no DNA is available, so the TRBD1 call from TCRdb remains unchecked. Germline V gives CDR1 MNHEY, CDR2 SMNVEV (reference sequence). This CDR3 is 14 amino acids long. The CDR3 region is CASSPPDRPYEQYF.

The genes are TRBV12-3 or TRBV12-4 and TRBJ1-1; the TRBD1 assignment by TCRdb is unverifiable without DNA. The CDR3 has 14 amino acids. CDR3 in amino acids: CASRRDTMNTEAFF.

V gene TRBV7-2 combines with J gene TRBJ1-2. Germline lookup yields CDR1 SGHTA and CDR2 FQGNSA. The CDR3 consists of 12 residues. This chain's CDR3 is CASSWGGSGYTF.

CDR3: CSAGTPPNEQFF. The chain carries TRBV20-1 and TRBJ2-1; TCRdb selects TRBD1, and the lack of DNA leaves this call unchecked. CDR1 is DFQATT and CDR2 is SNEGSKA in the germline V gene (reference sequence). The CDR3 is made up of 12 amino acids.

The chain recombines TRBV20-1 with TRBJ2-7; TCRdb lists TRBD1, though no DNA is available to test this call. The CDR3 length is 15 residues. The V gene's germline CDR1 is DFQATT and CDR2 SNEGSKA (reference sequence). The CDR3 spells CSARPDRGLYYEQYF.

V usage is TRBV7-9 and J usage is TRBJ1-6; the D gene TCRdb calls, TRBD1, cannot be checked with no DNA. This CDR3 has 17 residues. Germline CDR1 reads SEHNR; CDR2 reads FQNEAQ (reference sequence). CDR3 residues: CASSGNRGLSYNSPLHF.

The V gene is TRBV21-1, the J gene TRBJ1-5. TRBV21-1 is deemed a pseudogene. This CDR3 has 15 residues. CDR3 in amino acids: CASSHKGDRNQPQHF.

The V call is TRBV6-1, the J call TRBJ1-6. The germline V gene encodes CDR1 MNHNS and CDR2 SASEGT. CDR3 length: 13 residues. CDR3 sequence reads: CASSPDVVMSLHF.

This sequence joins TRBV19 and TRBJ1-1; TCRdb picks TRBD1, but there is no DNA to check that call. The CDR3 runs 16 residues. Germline-derived CDR1 and CDR2 are LNHDA and SQIVND (reference sequence). The CDR3 sequence is CASSAVGQTLNTEAFF.

The chain couples TRBV9 to TRBJ1-4; TCRdb outputs TRBD1, but without DNA this stays unchecked. The CDR3 runs to 16 residues. The germline gives CDR1 SGDLS, CDR2 YYNGEE. Here the CDR3 reads CASSGSNGAANEKLFF.

The J gene is TRBJ2-7, the V gene TRBV12-3 or TRBV12-4. The CDR3 extends over 15 amino acids. The CDR3 is CASSFVSKSSYEQYF.

The chain couples TRBV7-2 to TRBJ1-4. The CDR3 covers 14 residues. Germline V gene lookup returns CDR1 SGHTA and CDR2 FQGNSA. CDR3 loop: CASSQQATNEKLFF.

The V gene is TRBV28, the J gene TRBJ2-7. The CDR3 runs 15 residues. Germline CDR1 MDHEN, CDR2 SYDVKM. The CDR3 loop is CASSLWDRAPYEQYF.

The V gene is TRBV12-3 or TRBV12-4, the J gene TRBJ2-2; TCRdb returns TRBD1, unconfirmable since there is no DNA. The CDR3 is 15 residues long. The CDR3 protein is CASSQGQGDTGELFF.

This rearrangement joins TRBV7-8 to TRBJ1-5. Per the germline V gene, CDR1 is SGHVS and CDR2 is FQNEAQ. CDR3 size: 14 residues. The CDR3 is CASSLGPIYQPQHF.

The chain couples TRBV20-1 to TRBJ2-4; TCRdb reports TRBD1, a call that lacks DNA to check it against. This CDR3 comprises 16 residues. Per germline, CDR1 DFQATT and CDR2 SNEGSKA (reference sequence). This CDR3 is CSAIQGAPSAKNIQYF.

The chain joins TRBV5-1 to TRBJ2-7; there is no DNA to check the TCRdb D call of TRBD2. The CDR3 contains 15 residues. Germline CDR1 is SGHRS and CDR2 is YFSETQ. CDR3 amino acids: CASSIETSSVYEQYF.

The chain recombines TRBV6-4 with TRBJ2-3; TCRdb's D call of TRBD2 is untestable without DNA. This CDR3 is 16 amino acids long. The germline CDR1 and CDR2 sequences are MRHNA and SNTAGT. CDR3 sequence reads: CASSDSVAGGPDTQYF.